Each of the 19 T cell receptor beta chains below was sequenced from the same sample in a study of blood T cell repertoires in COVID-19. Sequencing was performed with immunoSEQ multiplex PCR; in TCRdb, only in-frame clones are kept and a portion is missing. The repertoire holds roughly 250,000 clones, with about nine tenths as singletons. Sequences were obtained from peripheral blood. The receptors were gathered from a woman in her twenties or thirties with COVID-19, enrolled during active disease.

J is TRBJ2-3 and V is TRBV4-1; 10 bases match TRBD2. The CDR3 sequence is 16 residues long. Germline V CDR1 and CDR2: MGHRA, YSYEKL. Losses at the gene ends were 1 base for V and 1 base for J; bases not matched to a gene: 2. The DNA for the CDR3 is TGCGCCAGCAGCCAAGGGCTAGCGGGGGGCACAGATACGCAGTATTTT. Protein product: CASSQGLAGGTDTQYF.

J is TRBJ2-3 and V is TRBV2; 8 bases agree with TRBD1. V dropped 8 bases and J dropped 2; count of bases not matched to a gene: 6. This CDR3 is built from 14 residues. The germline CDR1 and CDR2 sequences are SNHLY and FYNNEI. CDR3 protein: CASGPTGVTDTQYF. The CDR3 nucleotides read TGTGCCAGCGGCCCGACAGGGGTCACAGATACGCAGTATTTT.

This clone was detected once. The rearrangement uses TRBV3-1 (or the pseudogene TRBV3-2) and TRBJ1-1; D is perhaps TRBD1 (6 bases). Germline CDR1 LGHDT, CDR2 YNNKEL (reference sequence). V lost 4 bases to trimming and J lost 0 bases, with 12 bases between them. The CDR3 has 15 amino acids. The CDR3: CASSLPGTLNTEAFF. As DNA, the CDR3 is TGTGCCAGCAGCCTTCCAGGGACACTGAACACTGAAGCTTTCTTT.

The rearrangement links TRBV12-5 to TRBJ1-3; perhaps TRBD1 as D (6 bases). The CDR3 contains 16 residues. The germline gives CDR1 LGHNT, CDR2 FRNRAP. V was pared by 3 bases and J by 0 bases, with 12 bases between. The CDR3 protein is CASGLDTGLSGNTIYF. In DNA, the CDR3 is TGTGCTAGTGGTTTAGACACAGGGCTCTCTGGAAACACCATATATTTT.

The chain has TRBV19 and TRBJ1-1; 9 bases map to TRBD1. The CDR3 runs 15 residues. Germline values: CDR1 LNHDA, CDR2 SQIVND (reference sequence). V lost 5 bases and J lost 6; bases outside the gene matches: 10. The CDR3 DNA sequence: TGTGCCAGTAGTCCGTCGACAGGGGGGTTGGCTGAAGCTTTCTTT. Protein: CASSPSTGGLAEAFF.

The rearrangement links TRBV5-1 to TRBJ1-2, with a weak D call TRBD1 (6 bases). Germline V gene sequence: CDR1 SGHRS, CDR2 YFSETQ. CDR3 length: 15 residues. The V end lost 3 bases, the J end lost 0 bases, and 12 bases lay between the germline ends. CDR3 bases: TGCGCCAGCAGCTACTTGGACAGTACTAACTATGGCTACACCTTC. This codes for CASSYLDSTNYGYTF.

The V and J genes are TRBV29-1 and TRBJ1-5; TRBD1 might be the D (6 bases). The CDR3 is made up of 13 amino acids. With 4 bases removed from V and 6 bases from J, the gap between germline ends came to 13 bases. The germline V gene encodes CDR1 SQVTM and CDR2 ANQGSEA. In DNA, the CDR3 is TGCAGCGTTGGGTACAGGGTCGGTCAGCCCCAGCATTTT. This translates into CSVGYRVGQPQHF. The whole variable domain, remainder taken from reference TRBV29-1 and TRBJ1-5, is SAVISQKPSRDICQRGTSLTIQCQVDSQVTMMFWYRQQPGQSLTLIATANQGSEATYESGFVIDKFPISRPNLTFSTLTVSNMSPEDSSIYLCSVGYRVGQPQHFGDGTRLSIL.

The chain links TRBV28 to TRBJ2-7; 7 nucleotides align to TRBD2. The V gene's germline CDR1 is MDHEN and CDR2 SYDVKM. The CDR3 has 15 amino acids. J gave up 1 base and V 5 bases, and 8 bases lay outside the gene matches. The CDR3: CASSPTTGGSYEQYF. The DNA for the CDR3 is TGTGCCAGCAGTCCCACTACCGGGGGGTCCTACGAGCAGTACTTC.

The CDR3 DNA is TGTGCCAGCAGTAAGACTAGCGGGGGGCAAGGCGAGCAGTACTTC. It specifies CASSKTSGGQGEQYF. The V gene is TRBV6-2 or TRBV6-3, the J gene TRBJ2-7; 13 bases agree with TRBD2. V shed 5 bases and J 6 bases; nucleotides not matched to a gene: 7. This CDR3 has 15 residues. Germline V gene lookup returns CDR1 MNHEY and CDR2 SVGEGT.

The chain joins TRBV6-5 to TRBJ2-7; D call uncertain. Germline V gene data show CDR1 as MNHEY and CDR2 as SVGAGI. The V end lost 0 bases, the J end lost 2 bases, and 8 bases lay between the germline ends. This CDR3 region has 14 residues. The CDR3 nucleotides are TGTGCCAGCAGTTACTCGATCACAGCCTACGAGCAGTACTTC. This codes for CASSYSITAYEQYF.

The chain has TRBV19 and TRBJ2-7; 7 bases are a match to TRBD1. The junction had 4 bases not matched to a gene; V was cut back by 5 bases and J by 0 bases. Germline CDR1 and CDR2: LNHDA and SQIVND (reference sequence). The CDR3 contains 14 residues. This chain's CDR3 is CASSPTGASYEQYF. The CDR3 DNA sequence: TGTGCCAGTAGTCCTACAGGGGCCTCCTACGAGCAGTACTTC.

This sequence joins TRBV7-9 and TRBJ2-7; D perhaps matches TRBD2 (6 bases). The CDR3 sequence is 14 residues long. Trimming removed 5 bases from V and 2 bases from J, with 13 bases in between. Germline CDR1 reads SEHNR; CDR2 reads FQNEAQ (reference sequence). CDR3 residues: CASSPSGGPYEQYF. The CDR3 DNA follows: TGTGCCAGCAGCCCCTCCGGGGGTCCCTACGAGCAGTACTTC. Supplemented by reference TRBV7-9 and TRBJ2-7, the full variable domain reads DTGVSQNPRHKITKRGQNVTFRCDPISEHNRLYWYRQTLGQGPEFLTYFQNEAQLEKSRLLSDRFSAERPKGSFSTLEIQRTEQGDSAMYLCASSPSGGPYEQYFGPGTRLTVT.

DNA for the CDR3: TGTGCCGTGGGACAGGCGAACACTGAAGCTTTCTTT. Residues: CAVGQANTEAFF. This chain links TRBV19 with TRBJ1-1, with 8 bases identical to TRBD1. Germline assignment: CDR1 LNHDA and CDR2 SQIVND (reference sequence). Unmatched junction bases numbered 3, after V lost 11 bases and J lost 1 base. The CDR3 contains 12 residues.

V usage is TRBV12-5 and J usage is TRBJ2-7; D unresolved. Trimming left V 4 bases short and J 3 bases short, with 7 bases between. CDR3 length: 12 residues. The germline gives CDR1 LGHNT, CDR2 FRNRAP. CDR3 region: CASGSQNYEQYF. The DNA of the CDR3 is TGTGCTAGTGGTTCACAAAACTACGAGCAGTACTTC.

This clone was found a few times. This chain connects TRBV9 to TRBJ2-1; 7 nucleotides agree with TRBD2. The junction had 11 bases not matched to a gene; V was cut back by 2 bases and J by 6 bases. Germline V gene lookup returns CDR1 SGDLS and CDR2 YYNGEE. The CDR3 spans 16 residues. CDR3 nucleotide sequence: TGTGCCAGCAGCGTCGCACCCGCTAGCGGTTTCAATGAGCAGTTCTTC. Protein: CASSVAPASGFNEQFF.

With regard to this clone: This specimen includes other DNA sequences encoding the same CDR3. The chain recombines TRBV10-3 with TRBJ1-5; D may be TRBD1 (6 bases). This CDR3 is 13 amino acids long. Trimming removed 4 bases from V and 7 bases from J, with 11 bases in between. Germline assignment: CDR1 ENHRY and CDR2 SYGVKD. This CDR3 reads CAISGGGGQPQHF. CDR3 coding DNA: TGTGCCATCAGTGGGGGGGGCGGACAGCCCCAGCATTTT.

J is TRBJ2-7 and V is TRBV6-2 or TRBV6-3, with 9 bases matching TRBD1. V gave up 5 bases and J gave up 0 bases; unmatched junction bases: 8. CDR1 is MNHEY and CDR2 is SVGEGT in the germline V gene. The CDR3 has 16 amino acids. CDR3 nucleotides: TGTGCCAGCAGTCCCTTCGGACAGGGGAGCTCCTACGAGCAGTACTTC. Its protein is CASSPFGQGSSYEQYF.

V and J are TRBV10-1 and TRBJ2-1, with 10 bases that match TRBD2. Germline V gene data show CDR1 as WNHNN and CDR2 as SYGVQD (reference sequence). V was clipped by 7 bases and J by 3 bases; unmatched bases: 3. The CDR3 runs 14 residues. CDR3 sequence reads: CASTASGGYNEQFF. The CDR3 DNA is TGCGCCAGCACCGCTAGCGGGGGCTACAATGAGCAGTTCTTC.

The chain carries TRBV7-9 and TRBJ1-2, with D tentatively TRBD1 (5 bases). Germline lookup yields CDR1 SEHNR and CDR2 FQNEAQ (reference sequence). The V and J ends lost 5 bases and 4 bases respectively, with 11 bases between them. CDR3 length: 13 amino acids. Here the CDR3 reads CASSGTGGYGYTF. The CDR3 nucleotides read TGTGCCAGCAGCGGGACCGGGGGCTATGGCTACACCTTC. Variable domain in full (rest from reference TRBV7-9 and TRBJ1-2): DTGVSQNPRHKITKRGQNVTFRCDPISEHNRLYWYRQTLGQGPEFLTYFQNEAQLEKSRLLSDRFSAERPKGSFSTLEIQRTEQGDSAMYLCASSGTGGYGYTFGSGTRLTVV.